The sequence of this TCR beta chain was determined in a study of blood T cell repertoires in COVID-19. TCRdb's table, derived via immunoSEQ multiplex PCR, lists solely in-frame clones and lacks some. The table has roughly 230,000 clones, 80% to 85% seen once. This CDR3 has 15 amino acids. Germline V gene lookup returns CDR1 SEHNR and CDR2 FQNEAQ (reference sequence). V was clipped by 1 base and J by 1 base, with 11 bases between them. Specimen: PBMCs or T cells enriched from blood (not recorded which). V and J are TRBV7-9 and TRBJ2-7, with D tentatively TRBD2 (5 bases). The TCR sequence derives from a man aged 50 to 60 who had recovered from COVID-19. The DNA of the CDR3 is TGTGCCAGCAGCTTAGAGGCGGGCCTATCCTACGAGCAGTACTTC. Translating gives CASSLEAGLSYEQYF.